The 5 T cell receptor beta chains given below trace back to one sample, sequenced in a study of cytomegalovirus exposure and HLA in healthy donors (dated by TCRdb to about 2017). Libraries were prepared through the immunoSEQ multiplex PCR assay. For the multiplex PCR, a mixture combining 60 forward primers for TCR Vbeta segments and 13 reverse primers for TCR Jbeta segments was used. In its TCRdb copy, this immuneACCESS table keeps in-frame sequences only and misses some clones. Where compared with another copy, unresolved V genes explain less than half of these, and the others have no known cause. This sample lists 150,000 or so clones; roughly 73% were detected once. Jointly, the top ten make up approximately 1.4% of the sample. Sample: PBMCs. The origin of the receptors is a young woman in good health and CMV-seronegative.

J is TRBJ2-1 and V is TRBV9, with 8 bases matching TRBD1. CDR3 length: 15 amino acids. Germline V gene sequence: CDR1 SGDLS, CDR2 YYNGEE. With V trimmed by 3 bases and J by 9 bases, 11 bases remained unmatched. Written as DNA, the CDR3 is TGTGCCAGCAGCGCCAGGACAGGGAAGGTGGGTGAGCAGTTCTTC. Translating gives CASSARTGKVGEQFF.

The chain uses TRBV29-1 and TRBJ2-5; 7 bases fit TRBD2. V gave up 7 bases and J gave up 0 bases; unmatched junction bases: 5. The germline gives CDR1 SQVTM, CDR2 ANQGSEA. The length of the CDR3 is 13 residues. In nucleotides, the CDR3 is TGCAGCGCCGGGGGGACTTACCAAGAGACCCAGTACTTC. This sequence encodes CSAGGTYQETQYF.

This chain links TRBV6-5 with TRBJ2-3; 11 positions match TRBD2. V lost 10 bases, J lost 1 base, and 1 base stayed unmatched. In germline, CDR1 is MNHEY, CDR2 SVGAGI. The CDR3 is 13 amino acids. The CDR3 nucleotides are TGTGCCACACTAGCGGGGGGCACAGATACGCAGTATTTT. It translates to CATLAGGTDTQYF.

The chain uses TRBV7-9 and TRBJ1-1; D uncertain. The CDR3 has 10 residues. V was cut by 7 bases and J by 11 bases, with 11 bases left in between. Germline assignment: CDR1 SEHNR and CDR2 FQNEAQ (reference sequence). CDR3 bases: TGTGCCAGCACTAAGCTGTGGGCTTTCTTT. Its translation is CASTKLWAFF.

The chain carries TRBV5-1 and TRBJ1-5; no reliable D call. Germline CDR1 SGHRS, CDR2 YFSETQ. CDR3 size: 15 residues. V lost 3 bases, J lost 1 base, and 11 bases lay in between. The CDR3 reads CASSYDPGSNQPQHF. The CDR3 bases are TGCGCCAGCAGCTATGACCCGGGGAGCAATCAGCCCCAGCATTTT.